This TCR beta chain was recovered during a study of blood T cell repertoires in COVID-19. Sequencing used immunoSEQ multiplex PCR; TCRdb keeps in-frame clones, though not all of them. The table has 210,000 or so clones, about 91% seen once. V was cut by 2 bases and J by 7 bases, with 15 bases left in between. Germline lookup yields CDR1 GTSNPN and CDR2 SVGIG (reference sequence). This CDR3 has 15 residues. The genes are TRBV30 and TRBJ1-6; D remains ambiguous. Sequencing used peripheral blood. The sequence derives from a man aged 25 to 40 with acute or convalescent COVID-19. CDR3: CAWSYSGRRNSPLHF. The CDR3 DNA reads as TGTGCCTGGAGTTACTCGGGCAGGAGGAATTCACCCCTCCACTTT.